Listed below are T cell receptor beta chains from one sample, sequenced in a study of PD-L1 blockade in urothelial cancer. Here immunoSEQ multiplex PCR was the method, and the copy in TCRdb shows in-frame clones only, minus some. The table shows tens of thousands of clones, with about 86% occurring only once. The sample in question was PBMCs, obtained around atezolizumab (anti-PD-L1) treatment. These receptors came from a man in his sixties with urothelial cancer. Each CDR3 is given with its conserved first and last residue. D genes are given only for firm matches. Part of the rows lack a size; the others show once, few, many or a class for expanded clones.

length: 16; J: TRBJ1-1; size: NA; V: TRBV19; D: NA; CDR3: CASSIAPGGGWTEAFF; DNA: TGTGCCAGTAGTATAGCCCCGGGGGGCGGTTGGACTGAAGCTTTCTTT
length: 15; J: TRBJ2-7; size: NA; V: TRBV7-2; D: NA; CDR3: CASRQGGVTIYEQYF; DNA: TGTGCCAGCAGACAAGGGGGGGTTACCATCTACGAGCAGTACTTC
length: 14; J: TRBJ2-2; size: NA; V: TRBV10-1; D: NA; CDR3: CASSGGIWSGELFF; DNA: TGCGCCAGCAGTGGAGGGATTTGGAGCGGGGAGCTGTTTTTT
length: 16; J: TRBJ2-5; size: NA; V: TRBV19; D: TRBD2; CDR3: CASSIASGRRGETQYF; DNA: TGTGCCAGTAGTATCGCTAGCGGGAGACGCGGGGAGACCCAGTACTTC
length: 14; J: TRBJ1-5; size: NA; V: TRBV28; D: TRBD1; CDR3: CASSSDRVRQPQHF; DNA: TGTGCCAGCAGTTCGGACAGGGTTCGACAGCCCCAGCATTTT
length: 16; J: TRBJ2-2; size: NA; V: TRBV5-6; D: NA; CDR3: CASSLAIRQHTGELFF; DNA: TGTGCCAGCAGCTTGGCCATCAGACAGCACACCGGGGAGCTGTTTTTT
length: 17; J: TRBJ2-7; size: NA; V: TRBV5-1; D: TRBD2; CDR3: CASSLEASGRAGYEQYF; DNA: TGCGCCAGCAGCTTGGAAGCTAGCGGGAGAGCTGGCTACGAGCAGTACTTC
length: 16; J: TRBJ2-3; size: NA; V: TRBV4-1; D: NA; CDR3: CASSQEGGGQTDTQYF; DNA: TGCGCCAGCAGCCAAGAAGGAGGGGGCCAAACAGATACGCAGTATTTT
length: 13; J: TRBJ1-1; size: NA; V: TRBV10-3; D: NA; CDR3: CAISVDGGTEAFF; DNA: TGTGCCATCAGCGTGGACGGGGGCACTGAAGCTTTCTTT
length: 15; J: TRBJ1-1; size: NA; V: TRBV6-1; D: NA; CDR3: CASSEQGRMNTEAFF; DNA: TGTGCCAGCAGTGAACAGGGGCGCATGAACACTGAAGCTTTCTTT
length: 13; J: TRBJ2-5; size: NA; V: TRBV6-6; D: NA; CDR3: CASRSTIQETQYF; DNA: TGTGCCAGCAGGTCCACAATCCAAGAGACCCAGTACTTC
length: 14; J: TRBJ2-1; size: NA; V: TRBV7-2; D: TRBD2; CDR3: CASSSTSGYNEQFF; DNA: TGTGCCAGCAGCTCGACTAGCGGATACAATGAGCAGTTCTTC
length: 14; J: TRBJ1-3; size: few; V: TRBV4-3; D: NA; CDR3: CASSPGNVGNTIYF; DNA: TGCGCCAGCAGCCCAGGGAATGTCGGAAACACCATATATTTT
length: 12; J: TRBJ1-1; size: NA; V: TRBV30; D: NA; CDR3: CAFPRAWGEAFF; DNA: TGTGCCTTTCCCAGGGCATGGGGTGAAGCTTTCTTT
length: 16; J: TRBJ2-3; size: NA; V: TRBV5-1; D: TRBD2; CDR3: CASSLVRGRGSDTQYF; DNA: TGCGCCAGCAGCTTGGTGCGCGGGAGAGGGTCAGATACGCAGTATTTT
length: 12; J: TRBJ2-4; size: NA; V: TRBV5-6; D: NA; CDR3: CASSTRGNIQYF; DNA: TGTGCCAGCAGCACTCGAGGAAACATTCAGTACTTC
length: 15; J: TRBJ2-3; size: NA; V: TRBV29-1; D: NA; CDR3: CSVEVSGLSTDTQYF; DNA: TGCAGCGTTGAAGTTTCAGGTCTTAGCACAGATACGCAGTATTTT
length: 14; J: TRBJ2-3; size: once; V: TRBV30; D: NA; CDR3: CAWRLTGYADTQYF; DNA: TGTGCCTGGAGACTTACAGGGTACGCAGATACGCAGTATTTT
length: 19; J: TRBJ1-5; size: NA; V: TRBV27; D: TRBD1; CDR3: CASSLKAPGQGFSNQPQHF; DNA: TGTGCCAGCAGTTTAAAGGCTCCGGGACAGGGTTTTAGCAATCAGCCCCAGCATTTT
length: 15; J: TRBJ1-4; size: NA; V: TRBV28; D: NA; CDR3: CASSRPGRTNEKLFF; DNA: TGTGCCAGCAGTCGGCCAGGGAGGACTAATGAAAAACTGTTTTTT
length: 13; J: TRBJ2-7; size: NA; V: TRBV2; D: NA; CDR3: CASSGQGGYEQYF; DNA: TGTGCCAGCAGTGGACAGGGAGGCTACGAGCAGTACTTC
length: 14; J: TRBJ2-7; size: once; V: TRBV19; D: TRBD1; CDR3: CASNGQGRPYEQYF; DNA: TGTGCCAGTAATGGACAGGGAAGGCCCTACGAGCAGTACTTC
length: 16; J: TRBJ2-7; size: NA; V: TRBV7-8; D: TRBD1; CDR3: CASSPSSGQGISEQYF; DNA: TGTGCCAGCAGCCCCTCTTCGGGACAGGGTATTTCGGAGCAGTACTTC
length: 15; J: TRBJ2-5; size: once; V: TRBV6-5; D: TRBD1; CDR3: CASSTVTGAGETQYF; DNA: TGTGCCAGCAGTACGGTGACAGGGGCAGGAGAGACCCAGTACTTC
length: 15; J: TRBJ1-1; size: NA; V: TRBV7-9; D: NA; CDR3: CASSLIQGGALQAFF; DNA: TGTGCCAGCAGCTTAATTCAGGGTGGTGCGCTTCAAGCTTTCTTT
length: 12; J: TRBJ2-4; size: NA; V: TRBV5-6; D: NA; CDR3: CASSLDRNIQYF; DNA: TGTGCCAGCAGCTTGGACAGGAACATTCAGTACTTC
length: 14; J: TRBJ1-5; size: NA; V: TRBV5-1; D: NA; CDR3: CASSSDGGNQPQHF; DNA: TGCGCCAGCAGCTCGGACGGGGGAAATCAGCCCCAGCATTTT
length: 14; J: TRBJ2-1; size: NA; V: TRBV28; D: TRBD2; CDR3: CASEGTSSYNEQFF; DNA: TGTGCCAGCGAAGGGACTAGTTCCTACAATGAGCAGTTCTTC